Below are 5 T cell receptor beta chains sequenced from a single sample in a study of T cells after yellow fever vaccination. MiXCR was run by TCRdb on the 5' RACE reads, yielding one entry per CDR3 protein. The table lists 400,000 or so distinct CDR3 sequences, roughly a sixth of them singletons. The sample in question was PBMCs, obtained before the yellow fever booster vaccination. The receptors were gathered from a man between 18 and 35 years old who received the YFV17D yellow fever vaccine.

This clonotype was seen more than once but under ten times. CDR3 sequence reads: CASNRRPGGYTF. The DNA for the CDR3 is TGTGCCAGCAACCGCCGACCGGGAGGCTACACCTTC. This chain connects TRBV12-3 or TRBV12-4 to TRBJ1-2, with D unclear. The V and J ends lost 7 bases and 8 bases respectively, with 14 bases between them. This CDR3 has 12 residues.

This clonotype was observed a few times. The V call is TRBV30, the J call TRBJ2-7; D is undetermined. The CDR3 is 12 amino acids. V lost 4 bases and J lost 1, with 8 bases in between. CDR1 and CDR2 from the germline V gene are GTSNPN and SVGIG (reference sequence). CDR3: CAWNSPSYEQYF. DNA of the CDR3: TGTGCCTGGAACTCGCCTTCCTACGAGCAGTACTTC.

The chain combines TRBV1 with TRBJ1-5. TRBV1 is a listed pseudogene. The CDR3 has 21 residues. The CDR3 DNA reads TGCACCAGCAGCCTCCGGCAGATATACACCGGGCTCCTCTCTTCGGATCAGCCCCAGCATTTT. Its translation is CTSSLRQIYTGLLSSDQPQHF.

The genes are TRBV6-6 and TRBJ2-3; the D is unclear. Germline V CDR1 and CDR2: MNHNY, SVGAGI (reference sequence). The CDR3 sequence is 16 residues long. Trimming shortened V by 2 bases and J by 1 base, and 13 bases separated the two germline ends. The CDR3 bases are TGTGCCAGCAGTTACGGTCCGGGCGTAGGCACAGATACGCAGTATTTT. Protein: CASSYGPGVGTDTQYF.

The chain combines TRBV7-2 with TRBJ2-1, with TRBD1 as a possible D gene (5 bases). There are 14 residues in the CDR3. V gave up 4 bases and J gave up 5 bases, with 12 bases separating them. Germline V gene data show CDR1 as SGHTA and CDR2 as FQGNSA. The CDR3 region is CASSSKDIDNEQFF. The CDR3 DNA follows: TGTGCCAGCAGCTCGAAGGACATCGACAATGAGCAGTTCTTC.